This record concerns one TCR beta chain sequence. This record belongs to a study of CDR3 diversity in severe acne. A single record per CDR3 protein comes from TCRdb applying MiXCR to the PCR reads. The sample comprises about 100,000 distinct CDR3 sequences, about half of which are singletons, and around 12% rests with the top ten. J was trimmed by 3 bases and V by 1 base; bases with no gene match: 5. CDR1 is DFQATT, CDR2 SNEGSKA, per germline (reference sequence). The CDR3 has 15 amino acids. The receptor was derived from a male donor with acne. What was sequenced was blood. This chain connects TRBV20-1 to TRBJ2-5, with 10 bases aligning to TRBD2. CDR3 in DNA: TGCAGTGCTAGAGCCCGGACTAGCGGAGAAGAGACCCAGTACTTC. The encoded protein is CSARARTSGEETQYF.